The entry that follows covers one T cell receptor (beta chain) sequence. In germline, CDR1 is MGHRA, CDR2 YSYEKL. The CDR3 extends over 15 amino acids. J was trimmed by 3 bases and V by 4 bases; bases with no gene match: 7. The sample is drawn from a study of blood T cell repertoires in COVID-19. This table comes from immunoSEQ multiplex PCR, and its TCRdb copy is limited to in-frame clones, with some not included. The repertoire holds tens of thousands of clones, approximately 84% seen once, with roughly 13% in the top ten. The chain links TRBV4-1 to TRBJ2-5; the match to TRBD1 covers 8 bases. This TCR was sampled from a man aged 50 to 59 with COVID-19, enrolled during active disease. Sequenced: peripheral blood. CDR3 sequence (DNA): TGCGCCAGCAGCCGGACAGGGAGAGGGGAAGAGACCCAGTACTTC. This gives the protein CASSRTGRGEETQYF.